What follows describes a single T cell receptor (beta chain). Patients got ipilimumab 1 mg/kg beginning 14 to 28 days post-transplant. Through week 26, nivolumab 3 mg/kg IV was given weeks 1, 4, 7, 10, then biweekly. These data belong to a study of ipilimumab plus nivolumab after autologous stem cell transplantation. Turning to the study itself: Median doses per patient: a few ipilimumab, under 10 nivolumab. The DLBCL cohort had primary refractory and relapsed disease, with 18-month progression-free survival of approximately 87% and 28%.

Sequenced by immunoSEQ multiplex PCR; TCRdb stores in-frame clones only, minus some. The top ten hold around 6.8% of the sample, which has 15,000 to 20,000 clones, around 85% seen once. The J segment lost 3 bases and the V segment lost 4 bases, leaving 3 bases of the junction unmatched. The CDR3 runs to 15 residues. Per the germline V gene, CDR1 is MNHEY and CDR2 is SMNVEV (reference sequence). The chain recombines TRBV27 with TRBJ1-5; 10 nucleotides line up with TRBD1. The TCR was taken from a male donor with diffuse large B-cell lymphoma. Specimen: PBMCs, collected in a trial of ipilimumab plus nivolumab as post-transplant consolidation. CDR3 nucleotide sequence: TGTGCCAGCAGTTGGGGACAGGGGCTCAATCAGCCCCAGCATTTT. As protein: CASSWGQGLNQPQHF.